This section outlines one T cell receptor (beta chain) sequence together with its context. The sample is drawn from a study of blood T cell repertoires in COVID-19. Study at large: T cells, B-cell-depleted T cells, or PBMCs supplied cDNA or gDNA.

The germline gives CDR1 LGHDT, CDR2 YNNKEL (reference sequence). CDR3 length: 16 amino acids. V gave up 0 bases and J gave up 7 bases, with 13 bases separating them. Original analysis: Estimation of nucleated cell counts was performed using reference gene primer amplification. Sequenced by immunoSEQ multiplex PCR; TCRdb stores in-frame clones only, minus some. That table furnishes V, J and clone size, whereas the DNA furnished D and trimming. In the table there are roughly 280,000 clones, 75% to 90% of which are singletons. Study members were between 18 and 89 years old and lived in 20 to 30 US regions. Among Cohort 3 donors, those recovered had two negative PCRs, clearance, or symptom resolution.

The J gene is TRBJ1-6, the V gene TRBV3-1 (or the pseudogene TRBV3-2); tentatively, D is TRBD1 (6 bases). This receptor was obtained from a woman aged 18 to 35 who had recovered from COVID-19. The sequenced material came from PBMCs or T cells enriched from blood (not recorded which). The CDR3, as DNA: TGTGCCAGCAGCCAAGATTTGGGGGCGAAGAATTCACCCCTCCACTTT. As protein: CASSQDLGAKNSPLHF.